This T cell receptor beta chain stems from a study of shared clonotypes between healthy human individuals. Worth noting for this clone: No antigen is known for it.

Naive CD8 cells lacked CD45RO and underwent positive selection for CCR7, leaving out terminally differentiated effector memory CD45RA+ cells. This CDR3 has 16 amino acids. V dropped 4 bases and J dropped 3; count of bases not matched to a gene: 9. CDR1 MDHEN and CDR2 SYDVKM come from the germline V gene. Overall study findings and caveats: Collection of samples was limited to blood; tissue repertoires likely differ. Even with large depth, rarefaction showed that sorted-subset sequencing was incomplete.

The DNA input per sorted-subset replicate PCR was 200 ng, corresponding to some 30,000 T cell genomes. The method was immunoSEQ multiplex PCR; TCRdb's version includes in-frame clones alone and lacks a portion of them. The table records around 2,000,000 clones, about 95% of them present only once. This chain links TRBV28 with TRBJ2-1, with TRBD2 identical over 7 bases. The material sequenced was naive CD8+ T cells sorted from blood. The receptor comes from a man aged 18-30 years in good health. CDR3 protein: CASSSQQRDLYNEQFF. The CDR3 DNA sequence: TGTGCCAGCAGTTCCCAACAGCGGGACCTCTACAATGAGCAGTTCTTC.